This T cell receptor beta chain was captured by sequencing in a study of T cells expressing NK-cell markers. Study context: Among eight sequenced donors, seven carried HCMV seropositivity while one was seronegative. Notes on the study in general: Dominant NKG2C+ clonotypes in 5 or 6 donors made up roughly 1.0-8% of CD8+ T cells.

Using the 5' RACE reads, TCRdb records one entry per CDR3 protein without DNA. Its clone listing holds some 600,000 distinct CDR3 sequences. Concerning this clonotype itself: Its cognate antigen is unknown.

Germline V gene data show CDR1 as MNHNS and CDR2 as SASEGT. The CDR3 has 14 amino acids. This chain links TRBV6-1 with TRBJ2-5; the D call of TRBD1 rests on TCRdb alone, since no DNA is present to check it. The clonotype originates from a man aged 18 to 35 in good health. The sample comprised blood T cells: a sorted CD56 or NKG2C T cell subset, CD4+ or CD8+ T cells, or bulk PBMC T cells (not recorded which). CDR3 in amino acids: CASSPGIREETQYF.